This T cell receptor (beta chain) was recovered during a study of tumor-infiltrating lymphocytes in oesophageal squamous cell carcinoma. Using its own MiXCR run on the PCR reads, TCRdb lists one record per CDR3 protein. The sample includes about 21,000 distinct CDR3 sequences, roughly two fifths of them seen just once. The clonotype originates from a male donor with esophageal squamous cell carcinoma. The sequencing input was esophageal tumor tissue.

This chain's CDR3 is CASSLALARQETQFF. DNA for the CDR3: TGTGCCAGCAGCTTAGCGCTTGCACGACAAGAGACCCAGTTCTTC. The chain uses TRBV7-6 and TRBJ2-1, with D unclear. The germline V gene encodes CDR1 SGHVS and CDR2 FNYEAQ. Between the trimmed V and J ends, which lost 0 bases and 13 bases, there was a span of 19 bases. The CDR3 is 15 amino acids.